Listed below are T cell receptor beta chains from one sample, sequenced in a study of T cell repertoires in aging, cancer and after chemotherapy. Using its own MiXCR run on the multiplex PCR reads, TCRdb lists one record per CDR3 protein. The top ten clones hold 6.5% to 9.5% of a sample with around 2,200 distinct CDR3 sequences, 28% of them seen once. The sample was blood. These receptors were taken from a human donor with a solid tumor. The CDR3 runs from the conserved cysteine through the conserved F or W. D genes are given only for firm matches. Clone sizes are given selectively: once, few, many, or a class where the clone is expanded.

v_call: TRBV11-2
clone_size: -
j_call: TRBJ2-7
d_call: TRBD1
cdr3_aa: CASSLEPGQGSSEQYF
cdr3_nt: TGTGCCAGCAGCTTAGAACCGGGACAGGGATCCTCCGAGCAGTACTTC

v_call: TRBV5-6
clone_size: -
j_call: TRBJ2-2
d_call: TRBD2
cdr3_aa: CASRTTSGGQVSGELFF
cdr3_nt: TGTGCCAGCAGAACGACTAGCGGGGGACAGGTTTCCGGGGAGCTGTTTTTT

v_call: TRBV4-1
clone_size: -
j_call: TRBJ1-2
d_call: -
cdr3_aa: CASSQAEGYTF
cdr3_nt: TGCGCCAGCAGCCAAGCGGAGGGCTACACCTTC

v_call: TRBV18
clone_size: few
j_call: TRBJ1-5
d_call: -
cdr3_aa: CASSSLIRDDSWAQHF
cdr3_nt: TGTGCCAGCTCATCACTAATCCGGGACGATAGTTGGGCCCAGCATTTT

v_call: TRBV19
clone_size: few
j_call: TRBJ1-5
d_call: -
cdr3_aa: CASRTLGYVTGYSNQPQHF
cdr3_nt: TGTGCCAGTCGGACCCTTGGGTACGTAACCGGTTATAGCAATCAGCCCCAGCATTTT

v_call: TRBV5-6
clone_size: medium-sized
j_call: TRBJ2-1
d_call: -
cdr3_aa: CASSSGGPLDEQFF
cdr3_nt: TGTGCCAGCAGCTCTGGAGGGCCCCTCGATGAGCAGTTCTTC

v_call: TRBV5-6
clone_size: -
j_call: TRBJ2-3
d_call: TRBD1
cdr3_aa: CASSLADRGADTQYF
cdr3_nt: TGCGCCAGCAGCTTGGCCGACAGGGGCGCAGATACGCAGTATTTT

v_call: TRBV7-2
clone_size: few
j_call: TRBJ2-3
d_call: TRBD2
cdr3_aa: CASSWTSGPTQYF
cdr3_nt: TGTGCCAGCAGCTGGACTAGCGGGCCTACGCAGTATTTT

v_call: TRBV30
clone_size: medium-sized
j_call: TRBJ1-6
d_call: -
cdr3_aa: CAWRDLRTDNSPLHF
cdr3_nt: TGTGCCTGGAGGGACTTACGGACGGATAATTCACCCCTCCACTTT

v_call: TRBV7-2
clone_size: few
j_call: TRBJ2-3
d_call: -
cdr3_aa: CASSLFVGADTQYF
cdr3_nt: TGTGCCAGCAGCTTATTCGTGGGAGCAGATACGCAGTATTTT

v_call: TRBV7-9
clone_size: few
j_call: TRBJ2-3
d_call: -
cdr3_aa: CASSLGASTDTQYF
cdr3_nt: TGTGCCAGCAGCTTGGGGGCTAGCACAGATACGCAGTATTTT

v_call: TRBV7-9
clone_size: -
j_call: TRBJ2-2
d_call: -
cdr3_aa: CVSLSGTTYTGELFF
cdr3_nt: TGTGTCAGCCTTAGCGGAACAACCTACACCGGGGAGCTGTTTTTT

v_call: TRBV5-6
clone_size: -
j_call: TRBJ1-4
d_call: -
cdr3_aa: CASSLWGAREKLFF
cdr3_nt: TGTGCCAGCAGCTTGTGGGGGGCTAGAGAAAAACTGTTTTTT